This T cell receptor beta chain is drawn from a study of blood T cell repertoires in COVID-19. What the recovered Cohort 3 donors had was two negative PCRs, clearance, or symptom resolution. Profiled with immunoSEQ multiplex PCR; TCRdb holds only in-frame clones, not every one. In the table there are hundreds of thousands of clones, more than 80% of which are singletons. Germline CDR1 reads SGDLS; CDR2 reads YYNGEE. Trimming cost V 2 bases and J 7 bases; bases outside gene matches: 8. There are 14 residues in the CDR3. This sequence originates from a woman under 30 who had recovered from COVID-19. The chain has TRBV9 and TRBJ2-5; 7 bases agree with TRBD2. Sequenced input: PBMCs or T cells enriched from blood (not recorded which). The CDR3 DNA reads as TGTGCCAGCAGCGTCAGCGGGACGGGCGGGACCCAGTACTTC. It is translated as CASSVSGTGGTQYF.